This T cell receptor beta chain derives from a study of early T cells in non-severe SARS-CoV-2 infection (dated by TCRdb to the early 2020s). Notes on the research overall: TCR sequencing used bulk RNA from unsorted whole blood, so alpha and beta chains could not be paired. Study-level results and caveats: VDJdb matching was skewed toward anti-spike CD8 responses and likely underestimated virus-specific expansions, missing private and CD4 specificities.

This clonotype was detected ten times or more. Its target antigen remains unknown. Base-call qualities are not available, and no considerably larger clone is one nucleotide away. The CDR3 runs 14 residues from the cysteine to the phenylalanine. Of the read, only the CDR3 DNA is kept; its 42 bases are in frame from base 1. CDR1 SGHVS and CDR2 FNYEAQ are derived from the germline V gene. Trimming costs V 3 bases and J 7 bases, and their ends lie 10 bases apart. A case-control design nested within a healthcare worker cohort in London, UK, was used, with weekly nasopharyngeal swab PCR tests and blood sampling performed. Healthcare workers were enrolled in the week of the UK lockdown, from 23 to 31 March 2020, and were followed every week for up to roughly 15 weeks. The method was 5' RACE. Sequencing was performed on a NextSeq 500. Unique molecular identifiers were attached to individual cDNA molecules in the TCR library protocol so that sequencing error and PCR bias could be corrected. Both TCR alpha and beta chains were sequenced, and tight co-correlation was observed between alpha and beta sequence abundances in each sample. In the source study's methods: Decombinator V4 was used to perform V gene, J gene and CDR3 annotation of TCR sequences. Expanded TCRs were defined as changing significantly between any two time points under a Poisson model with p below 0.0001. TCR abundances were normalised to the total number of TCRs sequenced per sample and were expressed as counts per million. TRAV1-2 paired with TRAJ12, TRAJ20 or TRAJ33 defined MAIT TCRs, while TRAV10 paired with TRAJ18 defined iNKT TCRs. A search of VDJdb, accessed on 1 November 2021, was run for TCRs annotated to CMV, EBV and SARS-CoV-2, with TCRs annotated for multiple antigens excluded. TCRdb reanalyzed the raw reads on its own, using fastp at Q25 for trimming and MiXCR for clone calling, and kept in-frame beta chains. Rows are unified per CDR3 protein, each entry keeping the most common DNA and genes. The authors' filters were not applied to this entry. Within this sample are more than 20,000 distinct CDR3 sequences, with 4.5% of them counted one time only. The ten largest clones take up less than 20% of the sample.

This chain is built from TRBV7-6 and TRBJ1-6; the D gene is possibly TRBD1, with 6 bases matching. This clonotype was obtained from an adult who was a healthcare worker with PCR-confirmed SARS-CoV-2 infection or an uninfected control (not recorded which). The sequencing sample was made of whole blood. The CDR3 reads CASSFRGKNSPLHF. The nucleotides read TGTGCCAGCAGCTTTAGGGGGAAGAATTCACCCCTCCACTTT.